Sequencing of this TCR beta chain was carried out in a study of cytomegalovirus exposure and HLA in healthy donors. Study outcomes and limitations: Analysis performed later found around 15,000 TCR beta sequences associated with HLA alleles at 0.05 false discovery rate. Later analysis placed DRB1 highest and HLA-C lowest in TCR association rates, which differed by HLA locus.

This clone has more than one count but fewer than ten. Its antigen is currently unknown. This CDR3 has 14 amino acids. V was trimmed by 5 bases and J by 0 bases, leaving 11 bases between them. The germline V gene encodes CDR1 SNHLY and CDR2 FYNNEI. PCR amplification relied on 60 Vbeta primers (plus 13 Jbeta primers). The method was immunoSEQ multiplex PCR; TCRdb's version includes in-frame clones alone and lacks a portion of them. The data contain 100,000 to 150,000 clones, 15% to 20% of them seen just once; the ten biggest clones take up approximately 2.6%. The specimen was PBMCs. The chain recombines TRBV2 with TRBJ2-7; D not certain. This clonotype originated in a female donor in good health and CMV-seropositive. The CDR3 DNA reads TGTGCCAGCAGTCTGGTATACAACTCCTACGAGCAGTACTTC. Translation: CASSLVYNSYEQYF.